Listed below are T cell receptor beta chains from one sample, sequenced in a study of Graves' ophthalmopathy and Graves' hyperthyroidism. TCRdb reanalysed the multiplex PCR reads using MiXCR and keeps one entry per CDR3 protein. The sample shows 350,000 or so distinct CDR3 sequences, roughly a sixth of them seen only once. The sample comprised peripheral blood. The receptors originated from an adult man with Graves' ophthalmopathy. Both conserved end residues are trimmed from each CDR3.

v_gene: TRBV5-1
len: 12
j_gene: TRBJ1-1
CDR3aa: ASSSGQKNTEAF

v_gene: TRBV9
len: 12
j_gene: TRBJ2-2
CDR3aa: ASSASGGTGELF

v_gene: TRBV5-6
len: 13
j_gene: TRBJ1-1
CDR3aa: ASSLTHQGNTEAF

v_gene: TRBV20-1
len: 13
j_gene: TRBJ2-7
CDR3aa: SARDRSHDSYEQY

v_gene: TRBV7-2
len: 13
j_gene: TRBJ2-7
CDR3aa: ASSLELGAKYEQY

v_gene: TRBV25-1
len: 11
j_gene: TRBJ1-2
CDR3aa: ASGGWENYGYT

v_gene: TRBV6-2/TRBV6-3
len: 11
j_gene: TRBJ2-7
CDR3aa: ASGEEWSYEQY

v_gene: TRBV30
len: 10
j_gene: TRBJ2-7
CDR3aa: AYWTSGYEQY

v_gene: TRBV12-5
len: 12
j_gene: TRBJ1-1
CDR3aa: ASGRGGMNTEAF

v_gene: TRBV20-1
len: 10
j_gene: TRBJ2-7
CDR3aa: SLEGRSYEQY

v_gene: TRBV5-5
len: 12
j_gene: TRBJ2-3
CDR3aa: ASSLDGGPAEAN

v_gene: TRBV2
len: 13
j_gene: TRBJ2-5
CDR3aa: ASNPSGGRGETQY

v_gene: TRBV13
len: 15
j_gene: TRBJ1-1
CDR3aa: ASSLGYRGTTNTEAF

v_gene: TRBV19
len: 15
j_gene: TRBJ1-5
CDR3aa: ASSSLRSDRGRTAQH

v_gene: TRBV15
len: 12
j_gene: TRBJ1-6
CDR3aa: ATSRALYNSPLH

v_gene: TRBV2
len: 13
j_gene: TRBJ2-7
CDR3aa: ASSPSYRDRHEQY

v_gene: TRBV30
len: 12
j_gene: TRBJ2-7
CDR3aa: AWYPGQGPEGQY

v_gene: TRBV6-1
len: 14
j_gene: TRBJ2-7
CDR3aa: ASTLADYETSYEQY

v_gene: TRBV19
len: 13
j_gene: TRBJ2-7
CDR3aa: ASSSTGTGVGEQY